This TCR beta chain was identified in a study of T-cell reconstitution after alpha-beta-depleted transplantation in children. This clonotype was counted only a few times. Preparation of the TCRbeta library involved a method that used unique molecular identifiers. TCRdb itself ran the PCR reads through MiXCR, one entry per CDR3 protein. The table lists about half a million distinct CDR3 sequences, roughly an eighth of them singletons, with around 5.6% in the top ten. The clonotype originates from a human donor who donated a stem cell graft to a child with combined immunodeficiency. The sequences come from PBMCs from the stem cell graft donor, collected from the stem cell graft.

CDR3 in DNA: TGTGCCAGCAGCTTGGTACTTCGGAACACTGAAGCTTTCTTT. Translating gives CASSLVLRNTEAFF. This sequence joins TRBV5-6 and TRBJ1-1; D ambiguous. Germline V gene sequence: CDR1 SGHDT, CDR2 YYEEEE. The CDR3 sequence is 14 residues long. Trimming removed 0 bases at V and 1 base at J, with 7 bases between.